This T cell receptor beta chain was found in a study of circulating tumor DNA in untreated peripheral T-cell lymphoma. The assay was immunoSEQ multiplex PCR, and TCRdb's table has in-frame clones only and misses some. The sample includes 2,000 to 2,500 clones, about 90% of them seen just once. V was trimmed by 2 bases and J by 1 base, leaving 16 bases between them. This CDR3 has 17 amino acids. Germline V CDR1 and CDR2: SGHNT, YENEEA. The sequence was collected from a human donor with peripheral T-cell lymphoma. The V gene is TRBV11-3, the J gene TRBJ2-3; D may correspond to TRBD1 or TRBD2 (5 bases each). Sequenced sample: cell-free DNA from blood serum. The CDR3 bases are TGTGCCAGCAGCTTAAACTCCCGAGGGGCGGGCACAGATACGCAGTATTTT. Protein: CASSLNSRGAGTDTQYF. The full variable domain, with the rest looked up from reference TRBV11-3 and TRBJ2-3, is EAGVVQSPRYKIIEKKQPVAFWCNPISGHNTLYWYLQNLGQGPELLIRYENEEAVDDSQLPKDRFSAERLKGVDSTLKIQPAELGDSAVYLCASSLNSRGAGTDTQYFGPGTRLTVL.